These 14 T cell receptor beta chains originate from one sample sequenced in a study of T-cell reconstitution after alpha-beta-depleted transplantation in children. The TCRbeta library was prepared with unique molecular identifiers. TCRdb ran MiXCR on the PCR reads and lists one entry per CDR3 protein. The sample has 300,000 to 400,000 distinct CDR3 sequences, about a sixth seen once. Here the sequenced sample was PBMCs, mostly from graft donor cells, taken 360 days after TCRalphabeta/CD19-depleted stem cell transplant. These TCRs come from a male patient aged 2 to 10 who had a stem cell transplant for acute lymphoblastic leukemia, so the T cells may come from the graft donor.

The chain carries TRBV2 and TRBJ2-7; possibly TRBD1 for D (6 bases). The V gene's germline CDR1 is SNHLY and CDR2 FYNNEI. The CDR3 sequence is 17 residues long. Trimming took 3 bases from V and 5 from J, leaving 23 bases between them. The CDR3 sequence is CASSDGVWAGEMDEQYF. The CDR3 coding sequence is TGTGCCAGCAGTGATGGGGTCTGGGCAGGGGAGATGGACGAGCAGTACTTC.

The table lists this clonotype with a few counts. The chain couples TRBV10-3 to TRBJ2-2; weak D call: TRBD1 (6 bases). V was trimmed by 4 bases and J by 0 bases, leaving 6 bases between them. The CDR3 contains 14 residues. Germline V lookup: CDR1 ENHRY, CDR2 SYGVKD. The chain's CDR3 is CAISGTANTGELFF. In nucleotides, the CDR3 is TGTGCCATCAGTGGGACAGCGAACACCGGGGAGCTGTTTTTT.

The chain is built from TRBV12-5 and TRBJ2-5; 9 bases map to TRBD2. V shed 6 bases and J 3 bases; nucleotides not matched to a gene: 5. This CDR3 spans 14 amino acids. Germline CDR1 reads LGHNT; CDR2 reads FRNRAP. The CDR3 DNA follows: TGTGCTAGTGGCTCGGGACTAGCAGAAGAGACCCAGTACTTC. Its translation is CASGSGLAEETQYF.

This clonotype was detected a few times. This chain joins TRBV12-3 or TRBV12-4 and TRBJ2-1, with 8 bases identical to TRBD1. CDR3 length: 14 residues. For the CDR3, the DNA is TGTGCTACCCTGGACAGGGCGGAGGTAGATGAGCAGTTCTTC. Translation: CATLDRAEVDEQFF.

This clonotype was observed a few times. Here the CDR3 DNA reads TGTGCCACCAGTTATCCCGGACGATCCAGCTCCTACGAGCAGTACTTC. This codes for CATSYPGRSSSYEQYF. The chain links TRBV24-1 to TRBJ2-7; D remains ambiguous. The CDR3 sequence is 16 residues long. Trimming shortened V by 6 bases and J by 0 bases, and 17 bases separated the two germline ends. CDR1 and CDR2 from the germline V gene are KGHDR and SFDVKD.

This clonotype appeared a single time. J is TRBJ2-3 and V is TRBV7-3; TRBD1 aligns across 12 bases. Germline trimming cut 1 base from V and 2 bases from J; bases unmatched to any gene: 10. CDR3 length: 19 residues. CDR1 is SGHTA, CDR2 FQGTGA, per germline. The CDR3 spells CASSLKPQGQGAITDTQYF. The CDR3 DNA reads TGTGCCAGCAGCTTAAAACCGCAGGGACAGGGGGCCATCACAGATACGCAGTATTTT. Full variable domain (remainder filled in from reference TRBV7-3 and TRBJ2-3): GAGVSQTPSNKVTEKGKYVELRCDPISGHTALYWYRQSLGQGPEFLIYFQGTGAADDSGLPNDRFFAVRPEGSVSTLKIQRTERGDSAVYLCASSLKPQGQGAITDTQYFGPGTRLTVL.

The genes are TRBV27 and TRBJ2-2; TRBD2 aligns across 7 bases. In germline, CDR1 is MNHEY, CDR2 SMNVEV (reference sequence). The CDR3 is 17 amino acids. V lost 10 bases to trimming and J lost 3 bases; unmatched junction nucleotides: 17. CDR3 coding DNA: TGTGCCACCGCGGGAGTCCCCCCTGCGAAGGACACCGGGGAGCTGTTTTTT. Translating it yields CATAGVPPAKDTGELFF.

This clonotype has only a few counts. The chain combines TRBV12-3 or TRBV12-4 with TRBJ2-5, with 7 nucleotides matching TRBD1. Trimming took 5 bases from V and 5 from J; bases not matched to a gene: 8. This CDR3 has 14 residues. CDR3: CASSPTGRGETQYF. The CDR3 DNA is TGTGCCAGCAGTCCGACAGGGCGAGGGGAGACCCAGTACTTC.

The V and J genes are TRBV29-1 and TRBJ2-1; no reliable D call. CDR3 length: 11 residues. Trimming took off 6 bases at V and 9 bases at J, with 12 bases between the two ends. Germline V lookup: CDR1 SQVTM, CDR2 ANQGSEA. The chain's CDR3 is CSVALSIEQFF. The CDR3 DNA reads TGCAGCGTCGCCCTCAGTATTGAGCAGTTCTTC.

The gene calls are TRBV28 and TRBJ2-7, with 8 positions matching TRBD2. Germline CDR1 reads MDHEN; CDR2 reads SYDVKM. The V segment lost 3 bases and the J segment 5 bases; nucleotides outside the gene matches: 9. The CDR3 sequence is 15 residues long. Written as DNA, the CDR3 is TGTGCCAGCAGTTTCCTAGCGGGCCTTCTGGACGAGCAGTACTTC. Translated: CASSFLAGLLDEQYF.

The V call is TRBV12-3 or TRBV12-4, the J call TRBJ1-1, with 7 bases aligning to TRBD1. This CDR3 comprises 13 residues. The ends lost 6 bases at V and 5 bases at J; junction bases unmatched: 6. The CDR3 loop reads CASRDRSQTEAFF. The CDR3 region has the DNA TGTGCCAGCAGGGACAGGTCTCAGACTGAAGCTTTCTTT.

This clonotype was seen more than once but under ten times. The V call is TRBV2, the J call TRBJ2-1; TRBD2 matches 12 bases. Germline lookup yields CDR1 SNHLY and CDR2 FYNNEI. Trimming removed 5 bases from V and 7 bases from J; junction bases left unmatched: 6. The CDR3 spans 15 residues. The CDR3 sequence: CASSPLAGGQNEQFF. CDR3 coding DNA: TGTGCCAGCAGTCCGCTAGCGGGAGGGCAGAATGAGCAGTTCTTC.

V usage is TRBV4-3 and J usage is TRBJ1-1; D perhaps matches TRBD1 (6 bases). Trimming took 0 bases from V and 7 from J, leaving 15 bases between them. CDR1 and CDR2 from the germline V gene are LGHNA and YSLEER. The CDR3 is 15 residues long. CDR3 coding DNA: TGCGCCAGCAGCCAAGATCGTAAAGGGGGAATTGAAGCTTTCTTT. As protein: CASSQDRKGGIEAFF.

The genes are TRBV12-3 or TRBV12-4 and TRBJ1-5; weak D call: TRBD1 (5 bases). The CDR3 is 13 amino acids. Trimming took 6 bases from V and 4 from J, leaving 10 bases between them. As DNA, the CDR3 is TGTGCCAGCAGGACAGAGACTAATCAGCCCCAGCATTTT. Encoded protein: CASRTETNQPQHF.